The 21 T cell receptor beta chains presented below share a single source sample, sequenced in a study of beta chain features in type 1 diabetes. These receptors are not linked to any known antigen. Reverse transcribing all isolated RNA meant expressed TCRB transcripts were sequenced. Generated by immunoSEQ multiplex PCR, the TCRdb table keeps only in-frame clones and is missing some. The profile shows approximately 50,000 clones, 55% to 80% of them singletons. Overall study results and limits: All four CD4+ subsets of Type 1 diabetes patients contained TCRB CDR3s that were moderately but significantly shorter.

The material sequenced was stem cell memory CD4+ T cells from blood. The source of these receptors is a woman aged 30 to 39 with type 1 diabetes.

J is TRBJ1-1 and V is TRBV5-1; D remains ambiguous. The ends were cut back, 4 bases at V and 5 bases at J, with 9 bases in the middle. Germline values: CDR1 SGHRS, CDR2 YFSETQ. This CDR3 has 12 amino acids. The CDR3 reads CASSREGTEAFF. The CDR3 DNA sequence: TGCGCCAGCAGCCGCGAGGGTACTGAAGCTTTCTTT. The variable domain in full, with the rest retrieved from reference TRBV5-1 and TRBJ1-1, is KAGVTQTPRYLIKTRGQQVTLSCSPISGHRSVSWYQQTPGQGLQFLFEYFSETQRNKGNFPGRFSGRQFSNSRSEMNVSTLELGDSALYLCASSREGTEAFFGQGTRLTVV.

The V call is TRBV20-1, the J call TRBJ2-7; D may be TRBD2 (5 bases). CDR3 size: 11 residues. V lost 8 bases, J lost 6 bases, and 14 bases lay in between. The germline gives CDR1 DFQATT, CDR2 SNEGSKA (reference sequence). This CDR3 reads CSMHRGGEQYF. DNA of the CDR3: TGCAGTATGCATCGGGGTGGCGAGCAGTACTTC.

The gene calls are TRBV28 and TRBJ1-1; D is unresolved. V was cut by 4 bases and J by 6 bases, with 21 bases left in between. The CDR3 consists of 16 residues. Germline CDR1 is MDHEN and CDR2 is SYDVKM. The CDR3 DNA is TGTGCCAGCAGTTCGCCCTCAGGCCGGGGAACTCCTGAAGCTTTCTTT. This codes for CASSSPSGRGTPEAFF.

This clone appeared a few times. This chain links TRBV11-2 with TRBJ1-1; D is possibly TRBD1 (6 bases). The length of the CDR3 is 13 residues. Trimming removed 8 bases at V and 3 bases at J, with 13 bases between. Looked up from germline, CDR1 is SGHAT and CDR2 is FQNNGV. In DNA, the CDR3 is TGTGCCAGCGGTGCTCGGACAGACACTGAAGCTTTCTTT. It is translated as CASGARTDTEAFF.

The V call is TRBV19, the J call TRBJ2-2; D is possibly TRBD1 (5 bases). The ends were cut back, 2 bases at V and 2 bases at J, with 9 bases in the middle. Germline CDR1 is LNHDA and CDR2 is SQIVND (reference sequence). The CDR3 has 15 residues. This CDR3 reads CASSIWQGNTGELFF. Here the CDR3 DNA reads TGTGCCAGTAGTATATGGCAGGGAAACACCGGGGAGCTGTTTTTT.

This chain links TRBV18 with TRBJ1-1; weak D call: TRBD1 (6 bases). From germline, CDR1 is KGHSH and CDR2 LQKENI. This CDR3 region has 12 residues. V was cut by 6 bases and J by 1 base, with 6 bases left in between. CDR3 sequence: CASSTGNTEAFF. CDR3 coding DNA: TGTGCCAGCTCGACAGGGAACACTGAAGCTTTCTTT. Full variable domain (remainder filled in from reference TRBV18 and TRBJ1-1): NAGVMQNPRHLVRRRGQEARLRCSPMKGHSHVYWYRQLPEEGLKFMVYLQKENIIDESGMPKERFSAEFPKEGPSILRIQQVVRGDSAAYFCASSTGNTEAFFGQGTRLTVV.

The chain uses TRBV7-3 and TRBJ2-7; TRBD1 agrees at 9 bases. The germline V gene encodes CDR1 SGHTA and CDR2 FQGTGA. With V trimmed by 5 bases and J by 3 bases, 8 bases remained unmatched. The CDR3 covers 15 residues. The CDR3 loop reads CASSNTGGPYYEQYF. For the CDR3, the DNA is TGTGCCAGCAGCAACACAGGGGGCCCTTACTACGAGCAGTACTTC.

CDR3 sequence reads: CASSVRPGTTRPYEQYF. CDR3 nucleotides: TGTGCCAGCAGCGTTCGACCCGGGACTACACGACCCTACGAGCAGTACTTC. The genes are TRBV9 and TRBJ2-7; 7 bases fit TRBD2. This CDR3 is built from 17 residues. CDR1 is SGDLS and CDR2 is YYNGEE in the germline V gene. The ends lost 2 bases at V and 2 bases at J; junction bases unmatched: 13.

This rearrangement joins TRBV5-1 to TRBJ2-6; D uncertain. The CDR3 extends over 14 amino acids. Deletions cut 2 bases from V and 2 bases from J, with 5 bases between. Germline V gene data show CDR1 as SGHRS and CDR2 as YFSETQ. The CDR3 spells CASSFAAGANVLTF. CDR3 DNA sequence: TGCGCCAGCAGCTTTGCGGCTGGGGCCAACGTCCTGACTTTC. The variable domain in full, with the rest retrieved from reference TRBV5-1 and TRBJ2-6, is KAGVTQTPRYLIKTRGQQVTLSCSPISGHRSVSWYQQTPGQGLQFLFEYFSETQRNKGNFPGRFSGRQFSNSRSEMNVSTLELGDSALYLCASSFAAGANVLTFGAGSRLTVL.

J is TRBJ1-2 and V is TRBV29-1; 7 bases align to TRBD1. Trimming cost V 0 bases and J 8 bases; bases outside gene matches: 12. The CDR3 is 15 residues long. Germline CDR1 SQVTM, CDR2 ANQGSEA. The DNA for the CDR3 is TGCAGCGTTGAAGAAGGGGTCGACAGGGCCAAAGGCTACACCTTC. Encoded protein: CSVEEGVDRAKGYTF. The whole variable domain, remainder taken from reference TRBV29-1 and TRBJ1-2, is SAVISQKPSRDICQRGTSLTIQCQVDSQVTMMFWYRQQPGQSLTLIATANQGSEATYESGFVIDKFPISRPNLTFSTLTVSNMSPEDSSIYLCSVEEGVDRAKGYTFGSGTRLTVV.

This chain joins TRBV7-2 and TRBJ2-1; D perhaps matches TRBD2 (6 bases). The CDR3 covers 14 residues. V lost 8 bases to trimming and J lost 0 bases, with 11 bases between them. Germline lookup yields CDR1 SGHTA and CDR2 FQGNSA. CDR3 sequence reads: CASLGGSSYNEQFF. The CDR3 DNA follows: TGTGCCAGCCTTGGGGGGAGCTCCTACAATGAGCAGTTCTTC.

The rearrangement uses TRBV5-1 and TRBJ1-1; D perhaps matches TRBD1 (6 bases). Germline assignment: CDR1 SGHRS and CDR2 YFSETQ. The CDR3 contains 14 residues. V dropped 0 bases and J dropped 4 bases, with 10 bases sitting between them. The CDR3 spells CASSLARGVTEAFF. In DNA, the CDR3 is TGCGCCAGCAGCTTGGCCAGGGGAGTCACTGAAGCTTTCTTT. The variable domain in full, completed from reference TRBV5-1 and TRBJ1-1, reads KAGVTQTPRYLIKTRGQQVTLSCSPISGHRSVSWYQQTPGQGLQFLFEYFSETQRNKGNFPGRFSGRQFSNSRSEMNVSTLELGDSALYLCASSLARGVTEAFFGQGTRLTVV.

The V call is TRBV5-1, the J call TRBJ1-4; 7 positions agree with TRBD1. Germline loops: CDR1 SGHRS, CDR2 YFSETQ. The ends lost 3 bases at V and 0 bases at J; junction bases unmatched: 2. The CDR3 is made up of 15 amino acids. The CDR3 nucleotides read TGCGCCAGCAGCTCTACAGGGGCAACTAATGAAAAACTGTTTTTT. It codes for CASSSTGATNEKLFF.

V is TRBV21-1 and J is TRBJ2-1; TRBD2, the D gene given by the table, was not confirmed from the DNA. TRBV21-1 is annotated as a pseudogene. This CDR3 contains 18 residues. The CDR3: CASSKVEGGLESYNEQFF. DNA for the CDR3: TGTGCCAGCAGCAAAGTAGAGGGGGGACTAGAGTCCTACAATGAGCAGTTCTTC.

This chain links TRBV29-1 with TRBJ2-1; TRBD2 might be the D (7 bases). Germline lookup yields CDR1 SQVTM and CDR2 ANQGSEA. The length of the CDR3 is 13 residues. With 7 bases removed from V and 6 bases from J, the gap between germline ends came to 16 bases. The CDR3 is CSGLRGGVNEQFF. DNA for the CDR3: TGCAGCGGGCTGAGGGGGGGGGTCAATGAGCAGTTCTTC.

DNA for the CDR3: TGCGCCAGCAGCTTCGTAGCGGGAGGGTACAATGAGCAGTTCTTC. It codes for CASSFVAGGYNEQFF. V usage is TRBV5-1 and J usage is TRBJ2-1, with 11 bases that match TRBD2. The germline V gene has CDR1 SGHRS and CDR2 YFSETQ. The V and J ends lost 2 bases and 4 bases, in that order; junction bases with no gene match: 2. The CDR3 sequence is 15 residues long.

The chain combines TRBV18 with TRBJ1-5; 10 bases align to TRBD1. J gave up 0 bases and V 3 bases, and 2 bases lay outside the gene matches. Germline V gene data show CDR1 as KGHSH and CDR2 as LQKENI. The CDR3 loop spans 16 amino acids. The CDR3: CASSPGTGDSNQPQHF. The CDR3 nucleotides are TGTGCCAGCTCACCCGGGACAGGGGATAGCAATCAGCCCCAGCATTTT.

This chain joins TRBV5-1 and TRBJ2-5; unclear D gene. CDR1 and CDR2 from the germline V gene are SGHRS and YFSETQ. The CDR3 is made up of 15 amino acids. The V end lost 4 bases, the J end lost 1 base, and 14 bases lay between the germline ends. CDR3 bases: TGCGCCAGCAGCCCATCAGGTGTGACCCAAGAGACCCAGTACTTC. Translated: CASSPSGVTQETQYF.

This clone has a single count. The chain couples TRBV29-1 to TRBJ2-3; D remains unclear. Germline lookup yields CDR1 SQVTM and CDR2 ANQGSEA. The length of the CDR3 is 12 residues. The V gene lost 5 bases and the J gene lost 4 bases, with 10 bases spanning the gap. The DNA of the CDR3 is TGCAGCGTTAAAGTTTTCGCAGATACGCAGTATTTT. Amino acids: CSVKVFADTQYF.

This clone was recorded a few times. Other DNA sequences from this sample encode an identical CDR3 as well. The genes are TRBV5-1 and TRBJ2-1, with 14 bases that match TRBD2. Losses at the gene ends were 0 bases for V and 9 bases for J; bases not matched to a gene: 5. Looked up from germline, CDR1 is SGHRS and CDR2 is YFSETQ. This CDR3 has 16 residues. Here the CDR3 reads CASSLAGGLAGVEQFF. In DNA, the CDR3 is TGCGCCAGCAGCTTGGCAGGGGGACTAGCGGGAGTTGAGCAGTTCTTC.

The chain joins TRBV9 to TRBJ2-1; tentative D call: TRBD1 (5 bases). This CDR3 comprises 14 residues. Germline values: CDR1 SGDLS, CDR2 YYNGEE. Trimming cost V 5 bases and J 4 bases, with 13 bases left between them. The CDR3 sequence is CASSLVGLYNEQFF. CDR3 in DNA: TGTGCCAGCAGTCTCGTGGGGCTGTACAATGAGCAGTTCTTC.